This T cell receptor beta chain was sequenced for a study of blood T cell repertoires in COVID-19. This table comes from immunoSEQ multiplex PCR, and its TCRdb copy is limited to in-frame clones, with some not included. The sample has about 480,000 clones; more than 85% are singletons. J was trimmed by 4 bases and V by 4 bases; bases with no gene match: 6. From germline, CDR1 is SGHDN and CDR2 FVKESK. The CDR3 is 14 residues long. All enrollees were about 18 to 95 years old and from 20 to 30 US areas. The sequence derives from a woman in her fifties or sixties who had recovered from COVID-19. This chain uses TRBV14 with TRBJ1-2; 7 positions agree with TRBD1. The sequenced sample was PBMCs or T cells enriched from blood (not recorded which). In DNA, the CDR3 is TGTGCCAGCAGCCGTGACTCAGGGGGCTATGGCTACACCTTC. Its protein product is CASSRDSGGYGYTF.